The next 13 T cell receptor beta chains were all read from a single sample in a study of CD4 T cell repertoires in COVID-19. The protocol was immunoSEQ multiplex PCR, while the TCRdb copy is restricted to in-frame clones and leaves out a portion. The sample carries tens of thousands of clones, 87% recorded once. No culture step preceded sequencing of the ex vivo isolated memory T cells. Source: central memory CD4+ T cells from blood, taken before the COVID-19 pandemic. Every receptor here comes from a human donor who had COVID-19.

V and J are TRBV5-4 and TRBJ2-2, with 7 bases matching TRBD1. CDR3 length: 15 residues. The V gene end was trimmed by 2 bases and the J gene end by 6 bases; junction bases not matched to a gene: 7. Looked up from germline, CDR1 is SGHNT and CDR2 is YYREEE (reference sequence). The CDR3 loop is CASSLDRARAGELFF. The CDR3 coding sequence is TGTGCCAGCAGCTTAGACAGGGCAAGGGCCGGGGAGCTGTTTTTT.

The J gene is TRBJ1-1, the V gene TRBV5-1; no definite D call. V was clipped by 5 bases and J by 1 base, with 9 bases between them. The germline V gene encodes CDR1 SGHRS and CDR2 YFSETQ. The length of the CDR3 is 13 residues. CDR3 amino acids: CASRQTWNTEAFF. CDR3 sequence (DNA): TGCGCCAGCAGACAGACCTGGAACACTGAAGCTTTCTTT.

This sequence joins TRBV10-2 and TRBJ2-7; perhaps TRBD2 as D (6 bases). Trimming shortened V by 8 bases and J by 6 bases, and 17 bases separated the two germline ends. The germline gives CDR1 WSHSY, CDR2 SAAADI. This CDR3 region has 13 residues. Here the CDR3 DNA reads TGCGCCAGCTCTGCGGGGCAGGGCGGCGAGCAGTACTTC. Translating gives CASSAGQGGEQYF.

The chain recombines TRBV16 with TRBJ1-6; 11 bases fit TRBD1. In germline, CDR1 is KGHSY, CDR2 FQNENV. There are 18 residues in the CDR3. J lost 5 bases, V lost 1 base, and 7 bases had no gene match. This chain's CDR3 is CASSQWGQGVRNNSPLHF. For the CDR3, the DNA is TGTGCCAGCAGCCAATGGGGACAGGGGGTAAGGAATAATTCACCCCTCCACTTT.

The chain joins TRBV5-1 to TRBJ2-5; 7 nucleotides line up with TRBD2. J lost 1 base, V lost 0 bases, and 3 bases had no gene match. This CDR3 has 15 residues. The germline V gene has CDR1 SGHRS and CDR2 YFSETQ. Written as DNA, the CDR3 is TGCGCCAGCAGCTTGGGGTGGGGGGGCCAAGAGACCCAGTACTTC. Translating it yields CASSLGWGGQETQYF.

V usage is TRBV5-8 and J usage is TRBJ1-1, with 7 bases identical to TRBD1. This CDR3 is built from 12 residues. Per germline, CDR1 SGHTS and CDR2 YDEGEE. The V and J ends lost 4 bases and 11 bases, in that order; junction bases with no gene match: 8. The CDR3 DNA is TGTGCCAGCAGCCTCAGACAGGGATTGGCTTTCTTT. Its protein is CASSLRQGLAFF.

This clone was recorded only once. The J gene is TRBJ2-5, the V gene TRBV19, with 7 bases fitting TRBD1. The trim removed 6 bases at V and 5 bases at J, leaving 6 bases unmatched. Looked up from germline, CDR1 is LNHDA and CDR2 is SQIVND (reference sequence). The CDR3 is 13 amino acids. The CDR3 DNA sequence: TGTGCCAGTAGAGAAGGGGGCTTGGAGACCCAGTACTTC. As protein: CASREGGLETQYF.

The rearrangement joins TRBV7-2 to TRBJ2-7; the D gene is possibly TRBD2 (5 bases). Germline-derived CDR1 and CDR2 are SGHTA and FQGNSA. This CDR3 has 15 amino acids. Trimming removed 1 base at V and 2 bases at J, with 12 bases between. This chain's CDR3 is CASSLEPGLTYEQYF. The CDR3 region has the DNA TGTGCCAGCAGCTTAGAGCCGGGGTTAACCTACGAGCAGTACTTC.

This rearrangement joins TRBV25-1 to TRBJ1-1; D is unclear. The CDR3 extends over 12 amino acids. The germline V and J ends were trimmed by 10 bases and 5 bases, with 14 bases remaining between them. Per the germline V gene, CDR1 is MGHDK and CDR2 is SYGVNS. The DNA for the CDR3 is TGTGCCACCCTCGGGGTAGGGACTGAAGCTTTCTTT. This codes for CATLGVGTEAFF. Full variable domain (remainder filled in from reference TRBV25-1 and TRBJ1-1): EADIYQTPRYLVIGTGKKITLECSQTMGHDKMYWYQQDPGMELHLIHYSYGVNSTEKGDLSSESTVSRIRTEHFPLTLESARPSHTSQYLCATLGVGTEAFFGQGTRLTVV.

The chain is built from TRBV28 and TRBJ1-2, with 7 bases that match TRBD1. CDR3 size: 14 residues. Trimming removed 1 base from V and 7 bases from J; junction bases left unmatched: 6. In germline, CDR1 is MDHEN, CDR2 SYDVKM. The CDR3 sequence: CASSLLGGLSGYTF. The CDR3 DNA reads TGTGCCAGCAGTTTATTAGGGGGCTTATCTGGCTACACCTTC.

This clone has just a few counts. V and J are TRBV2 and TRBJ1-4; TRBD1 matches 7 bases. Germline-derived CDR1 and CDR2 are SNHLY and FYNNEI. Germline trimming cut 5 bases from V and 10 bases from J; bases unmatched to any gene: 10. This CDR3 is built from 14 residues. CDR3 residues: CASSTTGSVRKLFF. Written as DNA, the CDR3 is TGTGCCAGCAGTACGACAGGGAGCGTTCGAAAACTGTTTTTT.

The gene calls are TRBV5-1 and TRBJ2-7, with TRBD2 identical over 9 bases. V shed 4 bases and J 6 bases; nucleotides not matched to a gene: 11. This CDR3 comprises 15 residues. The germline V gene encodes CDR1 SGHRS and CDR2 YFSETQ. This CDR3 is CASSPRVAGEGEQYF. CDR3 DNA: TGCGCCAGCAGCCCCCGGGTAGCGGGGGAGGGCGAGCAGTACTTC.

This clone has just one count. The chain links TRBV2 to TRBJ2-7; TRBD2 is a possible D gene (5 bases). This CDR3 spans 15 amino acids. Germline lookup yields CDR1 SNHLY and CDR2 FYNNEI. V lost 4 bases and J lost 3, with 16 bases in between. CDR3 nucleotide sequence: TGTGCCAGCAGTGCCGTCGCGGGCGGTTTCTACGAGCAGTACTTC. Its protein product is CASSAVAGGFYEQYF. Supplemented by reference TRBV2 and TRBJ2-7, the full variable domain reads EPEVTQTPSHQVTQMGQEVILRCVPISNHLYFYWYRQILGQKVEFLVSFYNNEISEKSEIFDDQFSVERPDGSNFTLKIRSTKLEDSAMYFCASSAVAGGFYEQYFGPGTRLTVT.